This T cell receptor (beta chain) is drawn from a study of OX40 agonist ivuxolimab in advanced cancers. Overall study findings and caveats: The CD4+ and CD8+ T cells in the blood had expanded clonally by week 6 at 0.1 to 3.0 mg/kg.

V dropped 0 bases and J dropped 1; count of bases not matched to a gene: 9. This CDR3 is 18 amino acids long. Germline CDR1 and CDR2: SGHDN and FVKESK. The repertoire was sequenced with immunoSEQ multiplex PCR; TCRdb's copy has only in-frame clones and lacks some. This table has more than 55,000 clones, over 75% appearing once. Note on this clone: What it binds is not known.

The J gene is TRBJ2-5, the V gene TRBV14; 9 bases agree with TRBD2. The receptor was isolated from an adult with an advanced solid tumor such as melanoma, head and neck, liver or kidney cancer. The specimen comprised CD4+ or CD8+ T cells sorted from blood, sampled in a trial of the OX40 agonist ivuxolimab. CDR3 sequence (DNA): TGTGCCAGCAGCCAAGAACCGTGGCGGGAGGGGGGCCAAGAGACCCAGTACTTC. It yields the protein CASSQEPWREGGQETQYF.